This T cell receptor beta chain came from a study of identical twins. The sample holds a few counts of this clonotype. Its antigen is as yet unknown. TCRdb reprocessed the 5' RACE reads with MiXCR, giving one entry per CDR3 protein. The sample shows about 520,000 distinct CDR3 sequences, roughly a fifth of them seen only once. Study results and caveats: With monozygotic twins, out-of-frame TCR alpha sharing exceeded what models estimated. Twin-shared out-of-frame alpha sequences showed excess low generation probability. Conclusions relied on cross-sectional statistical analysis, not following the same donors.

V lost 8 bases, J lost 3 bases, and 20 bases lay in between. Per germline, CDR1 GTSNPN and CDR2 SVGIG (reference sequence). This CDR3 has 15 residues. The data were also submitted as part of a second study, on T cells expressing NK-cell markers.

This clonotype was obtained from a woman aged 18 to 35 in good health. The sample taken for sequencing was CD4+ T cells sorted from blood. The chain employs TRBV30 and TRBJ2-1, with D possibly matching TRBD1 (6 bases). CDR3 residues: CARLILGQGYNEQFF. CDR3 coding DNA: TGTGCCCGCCTTATCTTGGGACAAGGCTACAATGAGCAGTTCTTC.